What follows is one T cell receptor (beta chain) and its context. Its antigen remains unknown. The method was immunoSEQ multiplex PCR; TCRdb's version includes in-frame clones alone and lacks a portion of them. The data show around 57,000 clones, approximately 80% seen once. The data derive from a study of OX40 agonist ivuxolimab in advanced cancers. The V and J ends lost 2 bases and 7 bases respectively, with 9 bases between them. Germline assignment: CDR1 MNHNY and CDR2 SVGAGI (reference sequence). The CDR3 consists of 13 residues. Systemic immunosuppression or a history of autoimmune disease excluded patients. Study-wide points: Clonal expansion in partial responders at 0.1-3.0 mg/kg ranked among the lowest. Researchers report that CD8+ T cells had, on average, more expanded clones than CD4+.

The source of this sequence is an adult with an advanced solid tumor such as melanoma, head and neck, liver or kidney cancer. The rearrangement joins TRBV6-6 to TRBJ2-1; a weak D match, TRBD1 (6 bases). The specimen comprised CD4+ or CD8+ T cells sorted from blood, sampled in a trial of the OX40 agonist ivuxolimab. DNA of the CDR3: TGTGCCAGCAGTTACCGGACAGTAAATGAGCAGTTCTTC. Encoded protein: CASSYRTVNEQFF.